Listed below are T cell receptor beta chains from one sample, sequenced in a study of OX40 agonist ivuxolimab in advanced cancers. Only in-frame clones appear in the TCRdb table, and some are missing; sequencing was by immunoSEQ multiplex PCR. Of 65,000 or so clones in the sample, over 75% were seen once. The sequenced sample was CD4+ or CD8+ T cells sorted from blood, obtained in a trial of the OX40 agonist ivuxolimab. The receptors were gathered from an adult with an advanced solid tumor such as melanoma, head and neck, liver or kidney cancer. Both conserved end residues are part of each CDR3. Fields, in order: V gene, J gene, CDR3 protein.

TRBV7-8	TRBJ1-5	CASSAGTGGSNQPQHF
TRBV6-5	TRBJ2-7	CASLLTSGPENEQYF
TRBV25-1	TRBJ2-1	CASSERNLAGLKFF
TRBV6-4	TRBJ2-2	CASSNDPSGELFF
TRBV7-2	TRBJ2-7	CASSLGRESEQYF
TRBV19	TRBJ2-5	CASSTVTGQAQETQYF
TRBV7-2	TRBJ2-5	CASSFLMAGGKETQYF
TRBV11-1	TRBJ2-3	CASSSGLYTDTQYF
TRBV5-1	TRBJ1-1	CASSLGVDTEAFF
TRBV6-5	TRBJ2-2	CASSSPGLRNTGELFF
TRBV5-8	TRBJ1-1	CASSLTGSLTEAFF